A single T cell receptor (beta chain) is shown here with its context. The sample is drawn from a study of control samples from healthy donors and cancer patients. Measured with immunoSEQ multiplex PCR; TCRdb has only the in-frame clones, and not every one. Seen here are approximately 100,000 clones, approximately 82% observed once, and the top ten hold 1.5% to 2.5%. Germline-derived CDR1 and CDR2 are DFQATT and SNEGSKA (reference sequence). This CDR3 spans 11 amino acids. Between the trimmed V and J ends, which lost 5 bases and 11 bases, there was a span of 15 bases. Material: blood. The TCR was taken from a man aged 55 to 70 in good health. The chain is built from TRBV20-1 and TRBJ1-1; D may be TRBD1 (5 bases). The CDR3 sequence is CSAPDNNKAFF. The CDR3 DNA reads TGCAGTGCTCCGGACAACAACAAGGCTTTCTTT.